Listed below are T cell receptor beta chains from one sample, sequenced in a study of T cell repertoires in aging, cancer and after chemotherapy. TCRdb used MiXCR to reprocess the multiplex PCR reads, holding one entry per CDR3 protein. This table holds more than 6,500 distinct CDR3 sequences, under 25% found once. Input material: blood. These receptors all come from a human donor with a blood cancer. Both conserved end residues are part of each CDR3. A D gene is named only where the DNA matches it firmly. A clone size is listed for some rows: how often the clone was seen (once, few, many), or a class if it is expanded.

cdr3_nt: TGTGCCAGCAGCTTAGATCGGGCTAGCGGATTCTACGAGCAGTACTTC
cdr3_aa: CASSLDRASGFYEQYF
j_call: TRBJ2-7
clone_size: few
v_call: TRBV7-2
d_call: TRBD2

cdr3_nt: TGTGCCACCAGTGATCTACATGGTAGGGTCGGTGAAAAACTGTTTTTT
cdr3_aa: CATSDLHGRVGEKLFF
j_call: TRBJ1-4
clone_size: .
v_call: TRBV24-1
d_call: .

cdr3_nt: TGTGCCAGCAGCCAAGTTTTGTCGACGGGCTACAATGAGCAGTTCTTC
cdr3_aa: CASSQVLSTGYNEQFF
j_call: TRBJ2-1
clone_size: .
v_call: TRBV14
d_call: .

cdr3_nt: TGTGCCAGTTGGGCTAGTGGGACCAGATACGAGCAGTACTTC
cdr3_aa: CASWASGTRYEQYF
j_call: TRBJ2-7
clone_size: few
v_call: TRBV27
d_call: .

cdr3_nt: TGTGCCAGCAGTACCCAGGGACTAATAACAGATACGCAGTATTTT
cdr3_aa: CASSTQGLITDTQYF
j_call: TRBJ2-3
clone_size: medium-sized
v_call: TRBV12-3/TRBV12-4
d_call: TRBD2

cdr3_nt: TGCGCCAGCAGGACAGGGGAGTATGAAAAACTGTTTTTT
cdr3_aa: CASRTGEYEKLFF
j_call: TRBJ1-4
clone_size: .
v_call: TRBV5-1
d_call: TRBD1

cdr3_nt: TGCAGCGTTGAAGATATTTACGAGCAGTACTTC
cdr3_aa: CSVEDIYEQYF
j_call: TRBJ2-7
clone_size: medium-sized
v_call: TRBV29-1
d_call: .

cdr3_nt: TGTGCCAGCAGTGACGGGGGGACTGGCTACACCTTC
cdr3_aa: CASSDGGTGYTF
j_call: TRBJ1-2
clone_size: .
v_call: TRBV6-4
d_call: .

cdr3_nt: TGTGCCAGCAGTGTTCAGAGGGATCAGCCCCAGCATTTT
cdr3_aa: CASSVQRDQPQHF
j_call: TRBJ1-5
clone_size: .
v_call: TRBV6-1
d_call: .

cdr3_nt: TGTGCCAGCACCTCCTTGGGCGGGGGAGCCTCCTACAATGAGCAGTTCTTC
cdr3_aa: CASTSLGGGASYNEQFF
j_call: TRBJ2-1
clone_size: medium-sized
v_call: TRBV6-5
d_call: TRBD2

cdr3_nt: TGTGCCAGCAGTTTAGCGGGCCTACCTATGAATGAGCAGTTCTTC
cdr3_aa: CASSLAGLPMNEQFF
j_call: TRBJ2-1
clone_size: medium-sized
v_call: TRBV12-3/TRBV12-4
d_call: .

cdr3_nt: TGCAGTGCTAGGCCGACTAGCGGGACCTACAATGAGCAGTTCTTC
cdr3_aa: CSARPTSGTYNEQFF
j_call: TRBJ2-1
clone_size: .
v_call: TRBV20-1
d_call: TRBD2

cdr3_nt: TGTGCCAGTACAGACAGGGGTCTAGGGGGGGCGAACACTGAAGCTTTCTTT
cdr3_aa: CASTDRGLGGANTEAFF
j_call: TRBJ1-1
clone_size: few
v_call: TRBV19
d_call: TRBD1

cdr3_nt: TGTGCCAGCGACAGGGGCGCCTCCCTCTATGGCTACACCTTC
cdr3_aa: CASDRGASLYGYTF
j_call: TRBJ1-2
clone_size: medium-sized
v_call: TRBV6-1
d_call: TRBD1

cdr3_nt: TGCGCCAGCAGCTTGGGGGGGGCATTTTCACCCCTCCACTTT
cdr3_aa: CASSLGGAFSPLHF
j_call: TRBJ1-6
clone_size: .
v_call: TRBV5-6
d_call: .